This passage covers 30 T cell receptor beta chains from one sample sequenced in a study of lymphopenia after photon versus proton radiotherapy. Measured with immunoSEQ multiplex PCR; TCRdb has only the in-frame clones, and not every one. This sample has about 25,000 clones; around 90% occur once, and the top ten carry around 20%. The material was peripheral blood, obtained from a patient treated with photon-based radiotherapy. These receptors were obtained from a man in his fifties with gastric cancer.

The chain joins TRBV29-1 to TRBJ1-2; possible D gene TRBD1, 5 bases. The CDR3 is 13 amino acids. Per germline, CDR1 SQVTM and CDR2 ANQGSEA. Deletions cut 4 bases from V and 8 bases from J, with 17 bases between. The CDR3 loop reads CSVATREGRGYTF. The DNA of the CDR3 is TGCAGCGTTGCCACTAGGGAGGGACGCGGCTACACCTTC. Variable domain in full (rest from reference TRBV29-1 and TRBJ1-2): SAVISQKPSRDICQRGTSLTIQCQVDSQVTMMFWYRQQPGQSLTLIATANQGSEATYESGFVIDKFPISRPNLTFSTLTVSNMSPEDSSIYLCSVATREGRGYTFGSGTRLTVV.

The chain couples TRBV6-5 to TRBJ2-2, with unresolved D. CDR3 size: 13 residues. V was trimmed by 0 bases and J by 5 bases, leaving 4 bases between them. Per the germline V gene, CDR1 is MNHEY and CDR2 is SVGAGI. The CDR3 sequence is CASSYSGTGELFF. The CDR3 nucleotides read TGTGCCAGCAGTTACTCGGGGACCGGGGAGCTGTTTTTT.

The chain employs TRBV11-2 and TRBJ1-5; D is unresolved. V was clipped by 1 base and J by 3 bases, with 4 bases between them. Looked up from germline, CDR1 is SGHAT and CDR2 is FQNNGV. The CDR3 extends over 13 amino acids. The CDR3 loop is CASSLVINQPQHF. The CDR3 bases are TGTGCCAGCAGCTTAGTAATCAATCAGCCCCAGCATTTT.

The chain carries TRBV27 and TRBJ2-5; D may be TRBD2 (6 bases). The end of the DNA aligns better with TRBJ2-7, so the J call may be wrong. CDR1 and CDR2 (germline): MNHEY, SMNVEV (reference sequence). The CDR3 totals 15 residues. This chain's CDR3 is CASSLGGISSYEQYF. As DNA, the CDR3 is TGTGCCAGCAGCCTGGGGGGAATTAGCTCCTACGAGCAGTACTTC.

This sequence joins TRBV9 and TRBJ1-6; 9 nucleotides align to TRBD1. J was trimmed by 5 bases and V by 4 bases; bases with no gene match: 4. Germline lookup yields CDR1 SGDLS and CDR2 YYNGEE. The length of the CDR3 is 15 residues. The CDR3 region has the DNA TGTGCCAGCAGCACAGGGGACAGGGATAATTCACCCCTCCACTTT. It translates to CASSTGDRDNSPLHF.

The chain joins TRBV29-1 to TRBJ2-7; no firm D call. CDR1 is SQVTM and CDR2 is ANQGSEA in the germline V gene. This CDR3 comprises 9 residues. The CDR3 DNA reads TGCGTAGGCGTCCACGAGCAGTACTTC. Encoded protein: CVGVHEQYF.

This clone was seen only once. This likely comes from a read error, as the CDR3 has no conserved phenylalanine or tryptophan at its end. No DNA is shown, since the ends of the CDR3 on it are uncertain; the CDR3 is the one TCRdb lists. CDR3 in amino acids: CASSPSAP. J is TRBJ2-6 and V is TRBV7-7; the table's D call, TRBD2, was not checked against the DNA. Germline CDR1 and CDR2: SSHAT and FNYEAQ (reference sequence). The CDR3 is 8 amino acids long, termini counted.

J is TRBJ1-5 and V is TRBV13; tentative D call: TRBD1 (5 bases). CDR3 size: 14 residues. Germline CDR1 reads PRHDT; CDR2 reads FYEKMQ (reference sequence). V was clipped by 5 bases and J by 0 bases, with 8 bases between them. CDR3 DNA sequence: TGTGCCAGCAGCCCAGGGTATAGCAATCAGCCCCAGCATTTT. Protein sequence: CASSPGYSNQPQHF.

This clone was detected a few times. The V gene is TRBV27, the J gene TRBJ2-2; D ambiguous. Trimming took 8 bases from V and 6 from J, leaving 7 bases between them. This CDR3 region has 11 residues. Germline V gene sequence: CDR1 MNHEY, CDR2 SMNVEV (reference sequence). The CDR3 DNA reads as TGTGCCAGCGAAGGGCCCGGGGAGCTGTTTTTT. Its protein product is CASEGPGELFF.

This chain joins TRBV14 and TRBJ2-1, with D possibly matching TRBD1 (5 bases). Germline CDR1 is SGHDN and CDR2 is FVKESK. V was trimmed by 4 bases and J by 9 bases, leaving 13 bases between them. The length of the CDR3 is 13 residues. CDR3 in amino acids: CASSRLLTVEQFF. The CDR3 nucleotides read TGTGCCAGCAGCCGCCTATTGACAGTTGAGCAGTTCTTC.

This clone has only a few counts. The CDR3 is CASSQEGRGNYGYTF. The CDR3 bases are TGCGCCAGCAGCCAAGAGGGCAGGGGCAACTATGGCTACACCTTC. This chain connects TRBV4-3 to TRBJ1-2, with a weak D call TRBD1 (6 bases). The V gene lost 0 bases and the J gene lost 2 bases, with 10 bases spanning the gap. This CDR3 contains 15 residues. Germline CDR1 LGHNA, CDR2 YSLEER.

The rearrangement links TRBV18 to TRBJ1-3; 9 bases agree with TRBD1. Germline CDR1 is KGHSH and CDR2 is LQKENI. V trimming: 2 bases; J trimming: 0 bases; junction bases outside the gene matches: 2. The CDR3 covers 16 residues. This CDR3 reads CASSPKGQGSGNTIYF. CDR3 in DNA: TGTGCCAGCTCACCAAAGGGACAGGGCTCTGGAAACACCATATATTTT.

This rearrangement joins TRBV5-1 to TRBJ2-7; perhaps D is TRBD1 or TRBD2 (7 bases each). The V end lost 0 bases, the J end lost 2 bases, and 18 bases lay between the germline ends. Germline V gene sequence: CDR1 SGHRS, CDR2 YFSETQ. The CDR3 contains 17 residues. CDR3 region: CASSLGAGGVPTYEQYF. CDR3 DNA: TGCGCCAGCAGCTTGGGGGCAGGGGGGGTCCCTACCTACGAGCAGTACTTC.

This chain uses TRBV5-1 with TRBJ1-3; no definite D call. The V end was cut by 0 bases, the J end by 4 bases, with 17 bases between. The CDR3 is 17 residues long. Germline-derived CDR1 and CDR2 are SGHRS and YFSETQ. The CDR3 sequence is CASSLAATPKGGNTIYF. In DNA, the CDR3 is TGCGCCAGCAGCTTGGCTGCGACTCCTAAAGGGGGAAACACCATATATTTT.

This clone appeared a few times. V and J are TRBV5-1 and TRBJ2-2; D gene unclear. Deletions cut 0 bases from V and 6 bases from J, with 12 bases between. Germline CDR1 and CDR2: SGHRS and YFSETQ. The CDR3 extends over 15 amino acids. The DNA for the CDR3 is TGCGCCAGCAGCTTGGCCGCTGTTGGTTCCGGGGAGCTGTTTTTT. Residues: CASSLAAVGSGELFF.

The V call is TRBV5-3, the J call TRBJ2-3, with 11 positions matching TRBD2. TRBV5-3 is designated an ORF whose function remains uncertain. The CDR3 extends over 15 amino acids. The J segment lost 5 bases and the V segment lost 2 bases, leaving 4 bases of the junction unmatched. The CDR3 region has the DNA TGTGCCAGAAGCTTTAGCGGGGGGGCTTTAGATACGCAGTATTTT. This codes for CARSFSGGALDTQYF.

The J gene is TRBJ2-3, the V gene TRBV9; TRBD2 aligns across 7 bases. This CDR3 has 13 residues. Germline assignment: CDR1 SGDLS and CDR2 YYNGEE. V lost 1 base to trimming and J lost 4 bases; unmatched junction nucleotides: 0. CDR3 nucleotide sequence: TGTGCCAGCAGCGTACGGGGGGCAGATACGCAGTATTTT. Its protein is CASSVRGADTQYF.

This chain joins TRBV10-3 and TRBJ2-5, with a weak D call TRBD1 (6 bases). CDR3 length: 15 amino acids. The V and J ends lost 8 bases and 2 bases respectively, with 18 bases between them. CDR1 and CDR2 (germline): ENHRY, SYGVKD. The CDR3 coding sequence is TGTGCCATCGGGTTGGGTGGCGGACAGCAAGAGACCCAGTACTTC. Amino acids: CAIGLGGGQQETQYF.

This chain links TRBV2 with TRBJ2-3; D is possibly TRBD1 or TRBD2 (5 bases each). The length of the CDR3 is 15 residues. V shed 3 bases and J shed 8 bases, with 18 bases lying between them. Germline CDR1 and CDR2: SNHLY and FYNNEI. For the CDR3, the DNA is TGTGCCAGCAGTGATAGAGTAGGGACCAAATCTACGCAGTATTTT. Residues: CASSDRVGTKSTQYF. Looking up the rest from reference TRBV2 and TRBJ2-3 gives the full variable domain: EPEVTQTPSHQVTQMGQEVILRCVPISNHLYFYWYRQILGQKVEFLVSFYNNEISEKSEIFDDQFSVERPDGSNFTLKIRSTKLEDSAMYFCASSDRVGTKSTQYFGPGTRLTVL.

The chain employs TRBV5-4 and TRBJ2-1; possibly TRBD2 for D (6 bases). The V gene's germline CDR1 is SGHNT and CDR2 YYREEE (reference sequence). There are 14 residues in the CDR3. The V gene lost 1 base and the J gene lost 6 bases, with 11 bases spanning the gap. The CDR3 nucleotides are TGTGCCAGCAGCTTGAGAACTAGCAGCAATGAGCAGTTCTTC. Translating it yields CASSLRTSSNEQFF.

This chain uses TRBV30 with TRBJ1-4; D possibly corresponds to TRBD1 (5 bases). Trimming left V 4 bases short and J 2 bases short, with 17 bases between. Germline V gene sequence: CDR1 GTSNPN, CDR2 SVGIG (reference sequence). The CDR3 runs 16 residues. This CDR3 reads CAWTPIQGLTNEKLFF. CDR3 nucleotide sequence: TGTGCCTGGACCCCCATCCAGGGTCTGACTAATGAAAAACTGTTTTTT.

This chain uses TRBV7-3 with TRBJ2-3; D gene unclear. V lost 2 bases to trimming and J lost 4 bases, with 16 bases between them. The CDR3 totals 16 residues. CDR1 is SGHTA, CDR2 FQGTGA, per germline. CDR3 sequence reads: CASSLSSDEIADTQYF. The CDR3, as DNA: TGTGCCAGCAGCTTATCGTCTGATGAGATTGCAGATACGCAGTATTTT.

The chain combines TRBV29-1 with TRBJ2-1, with D possibly matching TRBD2 (6 bases). Germline lookup yields CDR1 SQVTM and CDR2 ANQGSEA. CDR3 length: 9 residues. V gave up 7 bases and J gave up 10 bases, with 8 bases separating them. CDR3 region: CSASGEQFF. The CDR3 coding sequence is TGCAGCGCAAGCGGGGAGCAGTTCTTC.

V gene TRBV7-3 combines with J gene TRBJ1-6; D not certain. V lost 1 base and J 17 bases, leaving 12 bases between the germline ends. CDR1 is SGHTA and CDR2 is FQGTGA in the germline V gene. This CDR3 has 12 residues. The CDR3 spells CASSLRIGVVHF. As DNA, the CDR3 is TGTGCCAGCAGCTTAAGAATCGGGGTGGTCCACTTT.

This clone appeared a few times. V and J are TRBV5-4 and TRBJ2-1; 9 positions match TRBD2. V shed 0 bases, J shed 0 bases, and the junction held 7 bases outside the gene matches. This CDR3 is 18 amino acids long. Germline V lookup: CDR1 SGHNT, CDR2 YYREEE (reference sequence). The CDR3 sequence is CASSLGGLAFSSYNEQFF. The CDR3 nucleotides read TGTGCCAGCAGCTTGGGGGGACTAGCATTTAGCTCCTACAATGAGCAGTTCTTC.

The chain has TRBV19 and TRBJ1-1; TRBD1 might be the D (6 bases). Germline-derived CDR1 and CDR2 are LNHDA and SQIVND (reference sequence). The germline V and J ends were trimmed by 10 bases and 4 bases, with 16 bases remaining between them. The CDR3 spans 13 residues. The CDR3 sequence: CATTNRVGTEAFF. The CDR3 DNA reads TGTGCCACTACGAACAGGGTCGGCACTGAAGCTTTCTTT. Based on the CDR3 plus reference TRBV19 and TRBJ1-1, the full variable domain is DGGITQSPKYLFRKEGQNVTLSCEQNLNHDAMYWYRQDPGQGLRLIYYSQIVNDFQKGDIAEGYSVSREKKESFPLTVTSAQKNPTAFYLCATTNRVGTEAFFGQGTRLTVV.

The CDR3 region has the DNA TGTGCCAGCAGTCAGGTGGGACAGGGAAACAATGAGCAGTTCTTC. Translating it yields CASSQVGQGNNEQFF. V is TRBV2 and J is TRBJ2-1; the match to TRBD1 covers 9 bases. Looked up from germline, CDR1 is SNHLY and CDR2 is FYNNEI. V was pared by 5 bases and J by 5 bases, with 7 bases of the junction left unmatched. This CDR3 contains 15 residues.

This CDR3 is CAISLSGAGDEQYF. The CDR3 DNA follows: TGTGCCATCAGTCTTAGCGGGGCCGGGGACGAGCAGTACTTC. The chain has TRBV10-3 and TRBJ2-7, with 8 bases fitting TRBD2. The CDR3 has 14 amino acids. V dropped 5 bases and J dropped 5; count of bases not matched to a gene: 8. The germline V gene encodes CDR1 ENHRY and CDR2 SYGVKD.

The CDR3 protein is CASGIGELFF. The DNA of the CDR3 is TGTGCCAGTGGGATCGGGGAGCTGTTTTTT. The chain couples TRBV19 to TRBJ2-2; unclear D gene. The germline CDR1 and CDR2 sequences are LNHDA and SQIVND (reference sequence). This CDR3 contains 10 residues. Trimming pared 8 bases from V and 7 bases from J, leaving 5 bases between.

The rearrangement uses TRBV25-1 and TRBJ2-5; 11 bases agree with TRBD2. CDR3 size: 16 residues. Germline-derived CDR1 and CDR2 are MGHDK and SYGVNS. J was trimmed by 4 bases and V by 1 base; bases with no gene match: 5. CDR3 in amino acids: CASSELGLAGGETQYF. The CDR3, as DNA: TGTGCCAGCAGTGAATTGGGCCTAGCGGGGGGAGAGACCCAGTACTTC.